The text below deals with one TCR beta chain. Its antigen is currently unknown. The sample has other DNA sequences that encode this CDR3 too. These data belong to a study of shared clonotypes between healthy human individuals. As for the study in general: Donor composition was a couple of women and a few men, aged 18 to 49.

The germline gives CDR1 MNHEY, CDR2 SVGAGI. The V and J ends lost 0 bases and 5 bases, in that order; junction bases with no gene match: 6. The CDR3 has 15 amino acids. Broader study findings: Memory subsets generally showed smaller estimated richness than naive subsets did. Large sequencing depth failed to make sorted-subset sequencing complete, rarefaction showed.

CD45RO-negative CD8 cells positively selected for CCR7 made up the naive population, which excluded terminally differentiated effector memory CD45RA+ cells. Source study methods: From ImmunoSEQ came sequences covering only the junction and carrying no quality scores, so filtering differed. Generated by immunoSEQ multiplex PCR, the TCRdb table keeps only in-frame clones and is missing some. The V and J calls and clone size were taken over from that table, and D and trimming were inferred from the DNA. The sample records 2 million to 2.5 million clones, about 95% being singletons. The V and J genes are TRBV6-5 and TRBJ2-5; 7 bases line up with TRBD2. The sequenced sample consisted of naive CD8+ T cells sorted from blood. This sequence was found in a young man in good health. CDR3 coding DNA: TGTGCCAGCAGTTACTCGGCTAGCGGAGGCGAGACCCAGTACTTC. This codes for CASSYSASGGETQYF.